The clone carrying this T cell receptor beta chain turned up a few times. As yet, its antigen is unknown. This record comes from a study of regulatory T cells in long-lasting Graves disease. For the study at large: The definition of persistent Graves' disease was over 5 years of antithyroid drugs with positive TSH receptor antibodies. Overall study findings and caveats: New patients shared approximately 1,000 public clonotypes, and persistent patients shared more, with 2,741. Persistent Graves' patients possessed reduced TCR diversity relative to recently diagnosed ones.

Time point of the sample: persistent/refractory GD, antithyroid drugs over 5 years with positive TRAb. PBMC RNA served as the TCR library source. Investigators prepared the TCR beta libraries by applying iRepertoire HTBI primers and Arm-PCR of CDR3 regions. TCRdb independently ran MiXCR on the multiplex PCR reads; one entry per CDR3 protein. The sample has hundreds of thousands of distinct CDR3 sequences; about 32% are singletons. Sequenced here: peripheral blood mononuclear cells (PBMCs), sampled when the disease was refractory, from a patient treated with antithyroid drugs. The sequence came from a female donor with Graves disease.

The DNA of the CDR3 is TGTGCCAGCAGCACATACACTAGCGCGTGGGAGACCCAGTACTTC. Translated: CASSTYTSAWETQYF. The rearrangement links TRBV7-6 to TRBJ2-5; 7 nucleotides match TRBD2. Germline values: CDR1 SGHVS, CDR2 FNYEAQ. The ends lost 5 bases at V and 5 bases at J; junction bases unmatched: 11. The CDR3 consists of 15 residues.